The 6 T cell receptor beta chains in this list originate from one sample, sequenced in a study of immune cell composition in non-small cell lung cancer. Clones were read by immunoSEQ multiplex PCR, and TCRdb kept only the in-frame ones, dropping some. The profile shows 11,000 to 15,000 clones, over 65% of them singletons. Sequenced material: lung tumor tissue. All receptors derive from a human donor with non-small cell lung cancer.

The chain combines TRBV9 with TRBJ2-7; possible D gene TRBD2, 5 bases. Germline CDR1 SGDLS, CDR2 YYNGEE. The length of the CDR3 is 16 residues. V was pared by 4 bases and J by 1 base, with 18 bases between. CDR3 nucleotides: TGTGCCAGCAGCAAAGCGGAGACCGCGAGGTCCTACGAGCAGTACTTC. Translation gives CASSKAETARSYEQYF.

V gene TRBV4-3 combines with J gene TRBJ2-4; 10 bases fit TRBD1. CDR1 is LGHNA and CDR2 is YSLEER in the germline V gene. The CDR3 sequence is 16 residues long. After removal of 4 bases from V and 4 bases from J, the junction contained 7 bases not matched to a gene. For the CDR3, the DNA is TGCGCCAGCAGCCGAGATTGGACAGGGGGTAAAAACATTCAGTACTTC. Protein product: CASSRDWTGGKNIQYF.

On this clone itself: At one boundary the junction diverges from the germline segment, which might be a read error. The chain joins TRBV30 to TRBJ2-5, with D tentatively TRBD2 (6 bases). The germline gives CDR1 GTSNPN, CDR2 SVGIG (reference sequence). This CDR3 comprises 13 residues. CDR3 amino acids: CAWTGAGLEAQYF. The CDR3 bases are TGTGCCTGGACTGGCGCGGGGCTAGAGGCCCAGTACTTC.

CDR3 amino acids: CASSLVMTGAYNEQFF. The CDR3 region has the DNA TGTGCCAGCAGCTTAGTCATGACAGGGGCCTACAATGAGCAGTTCTTC. The chain combines TRBV11-2 with TRBJ2-1, with TRBD1 identical over 8 bases. This CDR3 is built from 16 residues. V shed 1 base and J 2 bases; nucleotides not matched to a gene: 4. Germline V CDR1 and CDR2: SGHAT, FQNNGV.

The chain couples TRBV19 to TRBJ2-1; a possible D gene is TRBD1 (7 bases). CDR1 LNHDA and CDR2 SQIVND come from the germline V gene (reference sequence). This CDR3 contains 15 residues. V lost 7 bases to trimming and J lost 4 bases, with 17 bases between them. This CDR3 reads CASTRGDSIYNEQFF. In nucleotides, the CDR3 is TGTGCCAGTACCAGGGGGGACTCCATATACAATGAGCAGTTCTTC.

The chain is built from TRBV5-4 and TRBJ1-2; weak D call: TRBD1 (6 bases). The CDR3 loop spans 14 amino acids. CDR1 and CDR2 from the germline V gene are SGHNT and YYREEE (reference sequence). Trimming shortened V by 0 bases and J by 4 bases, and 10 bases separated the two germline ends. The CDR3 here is CASSLGTVTYGYTF. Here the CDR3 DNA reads TGTGCCAGCAGCTTGGGGACAGTTACCTATGGCTACACCTTC. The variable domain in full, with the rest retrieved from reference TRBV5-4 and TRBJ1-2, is ETGVTQSPTHLIKTRGQQVTLRCSSQSGHNTVSWYQQALGQGPQFIFQYYREEENGRGNFPPRFSGLQFPNYSSELNVNALELDDSALYLCASSLGTVTYGYTFGSGTRLTVV.